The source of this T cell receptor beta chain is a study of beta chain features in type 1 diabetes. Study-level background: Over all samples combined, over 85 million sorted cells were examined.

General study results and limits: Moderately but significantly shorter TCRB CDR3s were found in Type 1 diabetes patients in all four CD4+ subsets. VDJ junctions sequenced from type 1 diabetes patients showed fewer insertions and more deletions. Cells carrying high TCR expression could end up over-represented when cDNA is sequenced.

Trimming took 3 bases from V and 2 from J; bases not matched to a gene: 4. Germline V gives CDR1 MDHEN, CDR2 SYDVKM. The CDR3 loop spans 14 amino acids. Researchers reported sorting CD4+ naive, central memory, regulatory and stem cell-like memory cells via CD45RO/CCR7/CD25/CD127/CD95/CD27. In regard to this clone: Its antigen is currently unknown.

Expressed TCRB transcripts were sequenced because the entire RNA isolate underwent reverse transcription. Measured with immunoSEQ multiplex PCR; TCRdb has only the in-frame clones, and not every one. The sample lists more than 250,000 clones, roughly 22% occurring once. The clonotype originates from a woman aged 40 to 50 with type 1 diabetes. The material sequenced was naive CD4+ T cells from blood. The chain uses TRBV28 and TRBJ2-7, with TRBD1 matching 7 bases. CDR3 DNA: TGTGCCAGCAGTTTGGGGGACAGACCCTACGAGCAGTACTTC. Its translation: CASSLGDRPYEQYF.